The 11 T cell receptor beta chains below come from one sample, sequenced in a study of shared clonotypes between healthy human individuals (TCRdb year 2020). CD8 naive samples were CD45RO-negative cells positively selected for CCR7, giving a CD45RA+CCR7+ population that excluded TemRA cells. The library was produced with the immunoSEQ multiplex PCR assay. TCRdb stores this immuneACCESS table with in-frame sequences only. Part of the clones is absent; in the studies checked, under half of the shortfall reflects unresolved V genes, and no reason is known for the rest. Within this sample are 760,000 or so clones, with about 96% of them counted one time only. The ten largest clones represent less than 0.25% of the sample. Sequencing was performed on naive CD8+ T cells sorted from blood. Interpreted using the paper, the cell subset or site label stands for: CD45RA+CCR7+. These receptors were obtained from a man aged 25-45 years in good health.

The rearrangement links TRBV7-6 to TRBJ2-7; D is undetermined. The CDR3 extends over 16 amino acids. Per germline, CDR1 SGHVS and CDR2 FNYEAQ. The germline V and J ends were trimmed by 5 bases and 6 bases, with 23 bases remaining between them. The CDR3 region is CASSARLGETSTEQYF. Here the CDR3 DNA reads TGTGCCAGCAGCGCCAGATTAGGAGAGACCTCCACCGAGCAGTACTTC.

V and J are TRBV27 and TRBJ2-2; TRBD2 matches 8 bases. The CDR3 has 17 amino acids. Per germline, CDR1 MNHEY and CDR2 SMNVEV (reference sequence). Trimming at V came to 8 bases and at J to 0 bases, leaving 11 bases not matched to a gene. CDR3 loop: CASQESPGLANTGELFF. For the CDR3, the DNA is TGTGCCAGCCAAGAATCACCGGGACTAGCGAACACCGGGGAGCTGTTTTTT.

The chain joins TRBV5-1 to TRBJ2-7; D unresolved. This CDR3 region has 15 residues. Germline CDR1 reads SGHRS; CDR2 reads YFSETQ. Trimming removed 0 bases from V and 3 bases from J, with 13 bases in between. The CDR3 DNA reads TGCGCCAGCAGCTTGGTCCCGGCAAAATTCTACGAGCAGTACTTC. This sequence encodes CASSLVPAKFYEQYF.

The chain combines TRBV5-1 with TRBJ2-7; D may match TRBD1 or TRBD2 (5 bases each). With 1 base removed from V and 3 bases from J, the gap between germline ends came to 14 bases. The CDR3 runs to 15 residues. Germline values: CDR1 SGHRS, CDR2 YFSETQ. The DNA for the CDR3 is TGCGCCAGCAGCTTGACAGGTTCGGGGATCTACGAGCAGTACTTC. Encoded protein: CASSLTGSGIYEQYF.

V gene TRBV30 combines with J gene TRBJ2-7, with D perhaps TRBD1 (5 bases). Trimming took off 6 bases at V and 0 bases at J, with 12 bases between the two ends. The CDR3 consists of 13 residues. Germline loops: CDR1 GTSNPN, CDR2 SVGIG (reference sequence). Here the CDR3 DNA reads TGTGCCTGTAGAGACAGCCGCTCCTACGAGCAGTACTTC. Protein sequence: CACRDSRSYEQYF.

This clone has more than one count but fewer than ten. The V call is TRBV4-3, the J call TRBJ2-1; 10 bases fit TRBD2. J gave up 6 bases and V 1 base, and 6 bases lay outside the gene matches. Germline-derived CDR1 and CDR2 are LGHNA and YSLEER. This CDR3 has 16 amino acids. In DNA form, the CDR3 reads TGCGCCAGCAGCCAAGGAGCGGGGGGGCTTAGCAATGAGCAGTTCTTC. Protein product: CASSQGAGGLSNEQFF.

The chain has TRBV27 and TRBJ2-7; 10 nucleotides align to TRBD1. Germline V gene lookup returns CDR1 MNHEY and CDR2 SMNVEV (reference sequence). V shed 3 bases and J 8 bases; nucleotides not matched to a gene: 7. The CDR3 has 14 residues. CDR3 loop: CASSFWETGGKQYF. For the CDR3, the DNA is TGTGCCAGCAGTTTTTGGGAGACAGGGGGCAAGCAGTACTTC.

The rearrangement uses TRBV9 and TRBJ1-4; 8 nucleotides match TRBD1. V was clipped by 0 bases and J by 5 bases; unmatched bases: 0. The length of the CDR3 is 14 residues. The germline CDR1 and CDR2 sequences are SGDLS and YYNGEE. CDR3 DNA: TGTGCCAGCAGCGTAGGGGACAGGAATGAAAAACTGTTTTTT. Translating it yields CASSVGDRNEKLFF.

This clone was counted a few times. The gene calls are TRBV18 and TRBJ2-3, with 7 bases fitting TRBD1. The CDR3 runs 14 residues. The junction had 0 bases not matched to a gene; V was cut back by 3 bases and J by 0 bases. Germline V gene data show CDR1 as KGHSH and CDR2 as LQKENI. In DNA form, the CDR3 reads TGTGCCAGCTCACCGGGACAGAGCACAGATACGCAGTATTTT. Residues: CASSPGQSTDTQYF.

V gene TRBV28 combines with J gene TRBJ2-7; tentative D call: TRBD2 (6 bases). The CDR3 covers 14 residues. The V and J ends lost 7 bases and 2 bases respectively, with 15 bases between them. Germline-derived CDR1 and CDR2 are MDHEN and SYDVKM. CDR3 sequence reads: CASNLIAETYEQYF. The CDR3 DNA follows: TGTGCCAGCAATCTAATAGCGGAAACCTACGAGCAGTACTTC.

This clone was observed once. A junction boundary mismatches the germline segment, possibly from a read error. The chain links TRBV5-1 to TRBJ2-1; D unclear. Germline values: CDR1 SGHRS, CDR2 YFSETQ. The CDR3 runs 15 residues. This CDR3 is CASSLAVASSNEQFF. CDR3 in DNA: TGCGCCAGCAGCTTGGCGGTAGCCTCCTCCAATGAGCAGTTCTTC.